This record looks at one T cell receptor (beta chain) sequence and its context. As yet, its antigen is unknown. The data were obtained in a study of OX40 agonist ivuxolimab in advanced cancers. This CDR3 contains 17 residues. Germline-derived CDR1 and CDR2 are SGHDT and YYEEEE. Trimming pared 4 bases from V and 2 bases from J, leaving 16 bases between. This table comes from immunoSEQ multiplex PCR, and its TCRdb copy is limited to in-frame clones, with some not included. The sample holds almost 85,000 clones, 70% to 90% seen once. Notes on the study in general: Doses of 0.1 to 3.0 mg/kg were accompanied by clonal expansion of CD4+ and CD8+ blood T cells by week 6.

This rearrangement joins TRBV5-6 to TRBJ1-6; D is uncertain. The sample was CD4+ or CD8+ T cells sorted from blood, taken in a trial of the OX40 agonist ivuxolimab. This TCR derives from an adult with an advanced solid tumor such as melanoma, head and neck, liver or kidney cancer. CDR3 coding DNA: TGTGCCAGCAGCCCGCGGTCCCAGGAGGCCTATAATTCACCCCTCCACTTT. Residues: CASSPRSQEAYNSPLHF. Supplemented by reference TRBV5-6 and TRBJ1-6, the full variable domain reads DAGVTQSPTHLIKTRGQQVTLRCSPKSGHDTVSWYQQALGQGPQFIFQYYEEEERQRGNFPDRFSGHQFPNYSSELNVNALLLGDSALYLCASSPRSQEAYNSPLHFGNGTRLTVT.